This passage covers 6 T cell receptor beta chains from one sample sequenced in a study of shared clonotypes between healthy human individuals. Data came from immunoSEQ multiplex PCR; TCRdb stores just in-frame clones and leaves some out. The table has 400,000 or so clones, about 96% seen once. Sequencing was done on a sample of memory CD8+ T cells sorted from blood. Subset given: CD45RO+ cells pooled with CCR7-negative TemRA cells. These TCRs come from a man aged 25-45 years in good health.

The chain links TRBV7-2 to TRBJ2-5; 15 bases match TRBD2. From germline, CDR1 is SGHTA and CDR2 FQGNSA. J gave up 5 bases and V 2 bases, and 3 bases lay outside the gene matches. This CDR3 contains 16 residues. Here the CDR3 DNA reads TGTGCCAGCAGCTTATGGACTAGCGGGAGGGGGGAGACCCAGTACTTC. It specifies CASSLWTSGRGETQYF.

V gene TRBV6-5 combines with J gene TRBJ2-1, with 8 bases identical to TRBD2. Germline CDR1 is MNHEY and CDR2 is SVGAGI. CDR3 length: 15 residues. Germline trimming cut 6 bases from V and 1 base from J; bases unmatched to any gene: 5. CDR3 region: CASSLAGTSYNEQFF. In nucleotides, the CDR3 is TGTGCCAGCAGCTTAGCGGGAACTTCCTACAATGAGCAGTTCTTC.

J is TRBJ1-2 and V is TRBV4-1; 8 positions match TRBD1. V dropped 0 bases and J dropped 4; count of bases not matched to a gene: 7. This CDR3 region has 16 residues. Germline-derived CDR1 and CDR2 are MGHRA and YSYEKL. CDR3 sequence reads: CASSQDRQGLFYGYTF. Written as DNA, the CDR3 is TGCGCCAGCAGCCAAGACAGACAGGGGCTGTTCTATGGCTACACCTTC.

The J gene is TRBJ2-1, the V gene TRBV7-8; D assignment may be TRBD1 or TRBD2 (5 bases each). Trimming removed 5 bases at V and 8 bases at J, with 16 bases between. The CDR3 extends over 14 amino acids. In germline, CDR1 is SGHVS, CDR2 FQNEAQ. Here the CDR3 reads CASSAIRGADEQFF. Here the CDR3 DNA reads TGTGCCAGCAGCGCAATACGAGGGGCCGATGAGCAGTTCTTC.

This clone occurred a few times. V usage is TRBV19 and J usage is TRBJ1-3; D not resolved. The CDR3 is 16 residues long. Germline V gives CDR1 LNHDA, CDR2 SQIVND (reference sequence). V lost 7 bases, J lost 0 bases, and 16 bases lay in between. CDR3 loop: CASTMGRQASGNTIYF. The CDR3 nucleotides read TGTGCCAGTACCATGGGCCGACAAGCCTCTGGAAACACCATATATTTT. Using reference TRBV19 and TRBJ1-3 for the parts outside the CDR3, the full variable domain is DGGITQSPKYLFRKEGQNVTLSCEQNLNHDAMYWYRQDPGQGLRLIYYSQIVNDFQKGDIAEGYSVSREKKESFPLTVTSAQKNPTAFYLCASTMGRQASGNTIYFGEGSWLTVV.

The V gene is TRBV5-4, the J gene TRBJ1-4; D is ambiguous. Per germline, CDR1 SGHNT and CDR2 YYREEE (reference sequence). The CDR3 covers 14 residues. The germline V and J ends were trimmed by 4 bases and 0 bases, with 7 bases remaining between them. Here the CDR3 reads CASSRAATNEKLFF. DNA of the CDR3: TGTGCCAGCAGCAGGGCAGCAACTAATGAAAAACTGTTTTTT. The full variable domain, its missing parts supplied by reference TRBV5-4 and TRBJ1-4, is ETGVTQSPTHLIKTRGQQVTLRCSSQSGHNTVSWYQQALGQGPQFIFQYYREEENGRGNFPPRFSGLQFPNYSSELNVNALELDDSALYLCASSRAATNEKLFFGSGTQLSVL.